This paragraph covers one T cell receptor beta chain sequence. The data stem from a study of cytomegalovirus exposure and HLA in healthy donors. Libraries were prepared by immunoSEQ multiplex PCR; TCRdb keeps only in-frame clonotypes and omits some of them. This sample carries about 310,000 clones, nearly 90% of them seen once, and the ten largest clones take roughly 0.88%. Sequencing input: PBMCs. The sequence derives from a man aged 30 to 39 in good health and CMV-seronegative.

The CDR3 reads CASRQVGPLHF. CDR3 nucleotide sequence: TGTGCCAGCAGGCAGGTCGGACCCCTCCACTTT. V is TRBV2 and J is TRBJ1-6; no clear D. In germline, CDR1 is SNHLY, CDR2 FYNNEI. This CDR3 is built from 11 residues. The germline V and J ends were trimmed by 6 bases and 12 bases, with 9 bases remaining between them.